The rows below give T cell receptor beta chains drawn from one sample of a study of blood T cells in healthy people across ages. Each CDR3 protein gets one entry after TCRdb re-called the 5' RACE reads with MiXCR. The sample consists of about 640,000 distinct CDR3 sequences, 58% of them appearing once. Specimen: blood. The receptors originated from a man between 60 and 75 years old in good health. The CDR3 runs from the conserved cysteine through the conserved F or W. The D gene is left open where the match is weak. Size is omitted from some rows. Given values are once, few, many or a class for expanded clones.

J gene | clone size | D gene | V gene | CDR3 protein | CDR3 DNA
TRBJ1-1 | . | . | TRBV28 | CASFGNTEAFF | TGTGCCAGCTTTGGGAACACTGAAGCTTTCTTT
TRBJ2-3 | . | . | TRBV7-2 | CASSLVAGFTDTQYF | TGTGCCAGCAGCTTAGTGGCGGGCTTCACAGATACGCAGTATTTT
TRBJ2-5 | . | TRBD1 | TRBV12-3/TRBV12-4 | CASSLRGTGEGEQYF | TGTGCCAGCAGTTTACGGGGGACAGGTGAGGGGGAGCAGTACTTC
TRBJ2-5 | . | TRBD2 | TRBV20-1 | CSANPGLEETQYF | TGCAGTGCTAACCCGGGACTAGAGGAGACCCAGTACTTC
TRBJ2-1 | . | TRBD2 | TRBV12-3/TRBV12-4 | CASSLDPGRAFF | TGTGCCAGCAGTTTAGACCCGGGGAGGGCGTTCTTC
TRBJ1-5 | once | TRBD1 | TRBV28 | CASTQPQGTYQPQHF | TGTGCCAGCACCCAGCCACAGGGGACCTATCAGCCCCAGCATTTT
TRBJ1-6 | . | TRBD1 | TRBV4-1 | CASSQNWGTGPSPLHF | TGCGCCAGCAGCCAAAACTGGGGGACAGGACCGTCACCCCTCCACTTT
TRBJ1-4 | . | . | TRBV20-1 | CSASRPGGNEKLFF | TGCAGTGCTAGTCGGCCGGGCGGTAATGAAAAACTGTTTTTT
TRBJ2-5 | many | . | TRBV15 | CATSRDRAETQYF | TGTGCCACCAGCAGAGATCGGGCAGAGACCCAGTACTTC
TRBJ1-6 | few | . | TRBV25-1 | CASSELGHNSLHF | TGTGCCAGCAGTGAATTAGGGCATAATAGCCTCCACTTT
TRBJ1-2 | . | . | TRBV10-3 | CAITASGEANYGYTF | TGTGCCATCACTGCATCGGGGGAAGCTAACTATGGCTACACCTTC
TRBJ2-1 | few | . | TRBV11-2 | CASSLREYNEQFF | TGTGCCAGCAGCTTACGAGAGTACAATGAGCAGTTCTTC
TRBJ2-5 | few | . | TRBV29-1 | CSVGRQNAQETQYF | TGCAGCGTCGGTCGACAGAACGCACAAGAGACCCAGTACTTC
TRBJ2-5 | few | TRBD1 | TRBV25-1 | CASRWTGGLETQYF | TGTGCCAGCAGGTGGACAGGGGGGTTGGAGACCCAGTACTTC
TRBJ2-1 | . | . | TRBV4-2 | CASSQGPLGDIYNEQFF | TGTGCCAGCAGCCAAGGCCCTCTGGGAGATATTTACAATGAGCAGTTCTTC
TRBJ2-3 | . | . | TRBV6-5 | CASSPHSTDTQYF | TGTGCCAGCAGCCCACACAGCACAGATACGCAGTATTTT
TRBJ2-1 | . | TRBD2 | TRBV7-2 | CASSRSGDSYNEQFF | TGTGCCAGCAGCCGGAGCGGGGACTCCTACAATGAGCAGTTCTTC